This T cell receptor beta chain originates from a study of molecular identifiers for immune sequencing clone quantification. This clonotype was observed a few times. As yet, its antigen is unknown. Listed TCR primers, together with previously described methods, were used for the bulk TCR libraries. Each CDR3 protein gets one entry after TCRdb re-called the PCR reads with MiXCR. The table lists around 470,000 distinct CDR3 sequences, around 23% of them singletons. Sorting selected naive CD8 T cells with a CD8+CD4-CCR7+CD45RA+ phenotype. Whole-study results and caveats: Sizes of clones that are highly expanded could be underestimated (if identical TCR molecules share a barcode). Jurkat TCR RNA spiked in from one cell (amid roughly 970,000 naive cells) was reportedly detectable.

The junction had 9 bases not matched to a gene; V was cut back by 7 bases and J by 2 bases. The CDR3 length is 15 residues. Germline CDR1 and CDR2: MNHEY and SVGEGT. V and J are TRBV6-2 or TRBV6-3 and TRBJ2-7; 9 positions agree with TRBD2. This clonotype was sampled from a human donor in good health. Some libraries in this study had Jurkat cell RNA spiked in. Sequenced: naive CD8+ T cells from blood, with Jurkat cell RNA spiked in. The sample's subset: FACS-sorted CD8+CD4-CCR7+CD45RA+ naive T cells. CDR3 sequence: CASIASGGSTYEQYF. DNA for the CDR3: TGTGCCAGCATTGCCAGCGGGGGGTCTACCTACGAGCAGTACTTC.